This passage covers 15 T cell receptor beta chains from one sample sequenced in a study of shared clonotypes between healthy human individuals. The assay was immunoSEQ multiplex PCR, and TCRdb's table has in-frame clones only and misses some. The sample has millions of clones; more than 80% are singletons. Sequencing used naive CD4+ T cells sorted from blood. Subset noted: CD45RA+ positively selected. These receptors all stem from a man younger than 30 in good health.

In nucleotides, the CDR3 is TGTGCCAGCAGCTTGAGTTCGGGGGGCGGGGATACGCAGTATTTT. This translates into CASSLSSGGGDTQYF. This rearrangement joins TRBV5-4 to TRBJ2-3; TRBD2 might be the D (7 bases). This CDR3 has 15 amino acids. Germline CDR1 and CDR2: SGHNT and YYREEE (reference sequence). V lost 1 base to trimming and J lost 6 bases, with 15 bases between them.

V usage is TRBV6-1 and J usage is TRBJ1-2; D uncertain. The CDR3 is 15 amino acids. V dropped 2 bases and J dropped 3 bases, with 13 bases sitting between them. Germline-derived CDR1 and CDR2 are MNHNS and SASEGT. The chain's CDR3 is CASSEWAGLYYGYTF. CDR3 nucleotides: TGTGCCAGCAGTGAATGGGCAGGATTATACTATGGCTACACCTTC.

This chain connects TRBV5-1 to TRBJ2-1; D tentatively reads TRBD1 or TRBD2 (5 bases each). Germline CDR1 and CDR2: SGHRS and YFSETQ. Trimming pared 3 bases from V and 7 bases from J, leaving 17 bases between. The CDR3 sequence is 15 residues long. The CDR3 DNA is TGCGCCAGCAGCTACGGGACCAGGGATCTGAATGAGCAGTTCTTC. Translated: CASSYGTRDLNEQFF. The full variable domain, in which reference TRBV5-1 and TRBJ2-1 provide the parts outside the CDR3, is KAGVTQTPRYLIKTRGQQVTLSCSPISGHRSVSWYQQTPGQGLQFLFEYFSETQRNKGNFPGRFSGRQFSNSRSEMNVSTLELGDSALYLCASSYGTRDLNEQFFGPGTRLTVL.

This rearrangement joins TRBV19 to TRBJ1-3; D is possibly TRBD1 (5 bases). This CDR3 is 15 amino acids long. V lost 5 bases, J lost 0 bases, and 11 bases lay in between. The germline CDR1 and CDR2 sequences are LNHDA and SQIVND (reference sequence). CDR3 amino acids: CASSPYRNSGNTIYF. CDR3 DNA sequence: TGTGCCAGTAGTCCCTACAGGAACTCTGGAAACACCATATATTTT. Complete variable domain (other parts from reference TRBV19 and TRBJ1-3): DGGITQSPKYLFRKEGQNVTLSCEQNLNHDAMYWYRQDPGQGLRLIYYSQIVNDFQKGDIAEGYSVSREKKESFPLTVTSAQKNPTAFYLCASSPYRNSGNTIYFGEGSWLTVV.

The chain carries TRBV6-1 and TRBJ2-4; D gene uncertain. The V gene's germline CDR1 is MNHNS and CDR2 SASEGT. Deletions cut 1 base from V and 15 bases from J, with 13 bases between. This CDR3 region has 12 residues. CDR3 sequence: CASSEEAGSSYF. CDR3 DNA sequence: TGTGCCAGCAGTGAAGAGGCCGGGTCGTCGTACTTC.

The rearrangement joins TRBV18 to TRBJ1-6; no definite D call. V was shortened by 6 bases and J by 5 bases, with 17 bases between the two germline ends. The germline CDR1 and CDR2 sequences are KGHSH and LQKENI. The CDR3 sequence is 16 residues long. The CDR3 sequence is CASSPGGRTNNSPLHF. As DNA, the CDR3 is TGTGCCAGCTCCCCCGGCGGCAGGACCAATAATTCACCCCTCCACTTT.

This clone has only one observation. The J gene is TRBJ2-1, the V gene TRBV4-3, with unresolved D. V was clipped by 0 bases and J by 0 bases, with 9 bases between them. CDR3 size: 16 residues. Per germline, CDR1 LGHNA and CDR2 YSLEER. The CDR3: CASSQDPAASYNEQFF. The CDR3 DNA sequence: TGCGCCAGCAGCCAAGATCCCGCTGCCTCCTACAATGAGCAGTTCTTC.

Concerning this clone itself: The junction does not match germline at one end; this may be a read error. The chain recombines TRBV7-7 with TRBJ2-2; a weak D match, TRBD2 (5 bases). The CDR3 has 16 residues. CDR1 is SSHAT, CDR2 FNYEAQ, per germline (reference sequence). The CDR3 region is CASSGMRTGNTGELFF. CDR3 nucleotides: TGTGCTAGCAGCGGAATGAGGACGGGGAACACCGGGGAGCTGTTTTTT.

The chain carries TRBV25-1 and TRBJ1-4; TRBD1 might be the D (5 bases). The CDR3 has 15 amino acids. Trimming left V 6 bases short and J 7 bases short, with 18 bases between. CDR1 is MGHDK, CDR2 SYGVNS, per germline. The CDR3, as DNA: TGTGCCAGCAGCAGAACAGGACCCGGGGGTGAAAAACTGTTTTTT. This codes for CASSRTGPGGEKLFF.

The genes are TRBV6-4 and TRBJ2-2; tentatively, D is TRBD1 or TRBD2 (5 bases each). Trimming removed 0 bases from V and 2 bases from J, with 16 bases in between. Germline V CDR1 and CDR2: MRHNA, SNTAGT. This CDR3 is built from 18 residues. CDR3 in DNA: TGTGCCAGCAGTGACTCGGAAATCTGGGGGAATAACACCGGGGAGCTGTTTTTT. Translation: CASSDSEIWGNNTGELFF.

The chain carries TRBV6-5 and TRBJ2-7, with TRBD2 as a possible D gene (5 bases). The CDR3 runs 16 residues. Deletions cut 2 bases from V and 2 bases from J, with 16 bases between. From germline, CDR1 is MNHEY and CDR2 SVGAGI. CDR3 sequence reads: CASSYGPAATTYEQYF. CDR3 in DNA: TGTGCCAGCAGTTACGGGCCAGCGGCAACCACCTACGAGCAGTACTTC.

This chain's CDR3 is CASSAGTVGIQYF. The CDR3 DNA sequence: TGTGCCAGCAGTGCCGGGACCGTCGGCATTCAGTACTTC. The gene calls are TRBV6-1 and TRBJ2-4, with D perhaps TRBD1 or TRBD2 (5 bases each). The CDR3 extends over 13 amino acids. CDR1 is MNHNS, CDR2 SASEGT, per germline. V dropped 4 bases and J dropped 9 bases, with 13 bases sitting between them.

The chain is built from TRBV7-2 and TRBJ2-5, with 7 bases identical to TRBD2. This CDR3 has 15 residues. The germline V gene encodes CDR1 SGHTA and CDR2 FQGNSA. V dropped 7 bases and J dropped 5; count of bases not matched to a gene: 13. CDR3 protein: CASTSHTSDVETQYF. The CDR3 DNA follows: TGTGCCAGCACCTCCCATACTAGCGACGTTGAGACCCAGTACTTC.

The rearrangement links TRBV7-9 to TRBJ1-5; 8 positions agree with TRBD1. Germline values: CDR1 SEHNR, CDR2 FQNEAQ (reference sequence). V gave up 5 bases and J gave up 8 bases; unmatched junction bases: 5. The CDR3 loop spans 13 amino acids. CDR3 bases: TGTGCCAGCAGCCGCGGACAGGGTGAGCCCCAGCATTTT. Translated, it gives CASSRGQGEPQHF.

J is TRBJ2-7 and V is TRBV7-2; 7 bases are shared with TRBD1. CDR3 length equals 15 residues. Germline V lookup: CDR1 SGHTA, CDR2 FQGNSA. V lost 3 bases to trimming and J lost 4 bases; unmatched junction nucleotides: 9. The CDR3 here is CASSLAGTENYEQYF. CDR3 DNA: TGTGCCAGCAGCTTGGCCGGGACAGAAAATTACGAGCAGTACTTC.